This passage covers 8 T cell receptor beta chains from one sample sequenced in a study of blood T cell repertoires in COVID-19. Only in-frame clones appear in the TCRdb table, and some are missing; sequencing was by immunoSEQ multiplex PCR. The data contain approximately 290,000 clones, approximately 85% of them singletons. Material for sequencing was peripheral blood. Source of these receptors: a human donor with COVID-19, enrolled during active disease. The donor label of this sample is uncertain.

The V call is TRBV5-6, the J call TRBJ2-7; 8 positions match TRBD1. Germline lookup yields CDR1 SGHDT and CDR2 YYEEEE. This CDR3 comprises 16 residues. Trimming removed 2 bases from V and 6 bases from J; junction bases left unmatched: 13. The CDR3, as DNA: TGTGCCAGCAGCTTTACGGGCCGGACAGGGAACACCGAGCAGTACTTC. As protein: CASSFTGRTGNTEQYF.

This chain connects TRBV19 to TRBJ1-1; D may be TRBD1 (5 bases). This CDR3 is 13 amino acids long. Per the germline V gene, CDR1 is LNHDA and CDR2 is SQIVND (reference sequence). V was pared by 8 bases and J by 2 bases, with 12 bases between. The DNA for the CDR3 is TGTGCCAGTGGGAGGAGGGACAACACTGAAGCTTTCTTT. Protein sequence: CASGRRDNTEAFF.

V gene TRBV9 combines with J gene TRBJ2-5; no reliable D call. The CDR3 totals 12 residues. V was clipped by 0 bases and J by 5 bases, with 5 bases between them. Looked up from germline, CDR1 is SGDLS and CDR2 is YYNGEE. The CDR3 spells CASSVVLETQYF. The CDR3 DNA follows: TGTGCCAGCAGCGTAGTCCTTGAGACCCAGTACTTC.

On this clone itself: The same CDR3 also results from other DNA sequences found in this sample. This chain uses TRBV3-1 (or the pseudogene TRBV3-2) with TRBJ1-4, with D uncertain. This CDR3 has 16 amino acids. Trimming took 0 bases from V and 0 from J, leaving 8 bases between them. Germline CDR1 is LGHDT and CDR2 is YNNKEL (reference sequence). The CDR3 nucleotides are TGTGCCAGCAGCCAAGAGAGCCGAGCAACTAATGAAAAACTGTTTTTT. This codes for CASSQESRATNEKLFF.

V usage is TRBV19 and J usage is TRBJ1-5; tentatively, D is TRBD1 (6 bases). Trimming stripped 9 bases from V and 3 bases from J, with 15 bases between. This CDR3 has 14 amino acids. Germline assignment: CDR1 LNHDA and CDR2 SQIVND (reference sequence). In DNA, the CDR3 is TGTGCCAGCAAGGACAGTATATTCAATCAGCCCCAGCATTTT. Translated, it gives CASKDSIFNQPQHF.

The rearrangement links TRBV11-2 to TRBJ2-1; D possibly corresponds to TRBD2 (5 bases). The CDR3 length is 14 residues. Germline CDR1 reads SGHAT; CDR2 reads FQNNGV. V lost 5 bases and J lost 5, with 13 bases in between. Here the CDR3 reads CASSVGSANNEQFF. CDR3 DNA: TGTGCCAGCAGCGTAGGTAGCGCCAACAATGAGCAGTTCTTC.

The rearrangement joins TRBV3-1 (or the pseudogene TRBV3-2) to TRBJ1-1; D may be TRBD1 (6 bases). Germline CDR1 is LGHDT and CDR2 is YNNKEL (reference sequence). Trimming removed 3 bases from V and 5 bases from J, with 10 bases in between. The CDR3 sequence is 13 residues long. The CDR3 region is CASSQGALTEAFF. CDR3 nucleotide sequence: TGTGCCAGCAGCCAGGGGGCGCTTACTGAAGCTTTCTTT.

The rearrangement uses TRBV19 and TRBJ2-5; D is perhaps TRBD2 (6 bases). Germline V gene sequence: CDR1 LNHDA, CDR2 SQIVND (reference sequence). This CDR3 has 14 residues. The V gene lost 5 bases and the J gene lost 3 bases, with 13 bases spanning the gap. CDR3 residues: CASSRRDSKETQYF. The CDR3 coding sequence is TGTGCCAGTAGTCGCCGGGACTCTAAAGAGACCCAGTACTTC.